Below, 9 T cell receptor beta chains from the same sample are listed, as sequenced in a study of shared T cell receptors in the human thymus. Only in-frame clones appear in the TCRdb table, and some are missing; sequencing was by immunoSEQ multiplex PCR. Of almost 550,000 clones listed, approximately 80% were seen once; the top ten hold 0.013%. This sample also appeared in a second study, on human thymus T cells.

Material: thymocytes. Receptors originate from a boy in the first two years of life with a congenital heart defect.

This clone showed up just a few times. The chain couples TRBV5-1 to TRBJ2-1, with TRBD2 identical over 7 bases. V trimming: 4 bases; J trimming: 5 bases; junction bases outside the gene matches: 6. The CDR3 runs 14 residues. The V gene's germline CDR1 is SGHRS and CDR2 YFSETQ. The CDR3 coding sequence is TGCGCCAGCAGCCCTTCGACTAGCCACAATGAGCAGTTCTTC. Amino acid sequence: CASSPSTSHNEQFF.

CDR3: CASSLGLGRGETQYF. The CDR3 nucleotides are TGTGCCAGCAGCTTAGGCCTGGGGCGAGGTGAGACCCAGTACTTC. The chain employs TRBV11-2 and TRBJ2-5, with D perhaps TRBD1 (5 bases). The germline gives CDR1 SGHAT, CDR2 FQNNGV. The CDR3 sequence is 15 residues long. Trimming took off 1 base at V and 5 bases at J, with 14 bases between the two ends.

The rearrangement joins TRBV5-1 to TRBJ2-7; maybe TRBD2 (5 bases). The length of the CDR3 is 16 residues. Germline values: CDR1 SGHRS, CDR2 YFSETQ. Trimming cost V 3 bases and J 0 bases, with 16 bases left between them. In DNA form, the CDR3 reads TGCGCCAGCAGCTGGAGGCGGAACTCGATCTCCTACGAGCAGTACTTC. As protein: CASSWRRNSISYEQYF.

This clone was observed a handful of times. CDR3 in amino acids: CASSWTRDRGTDTQYF. Written as DNA, the CDR3 is TGTGCCAGCAGCTGGACCCGGGACAGGGGCACAGATACGCAGTATTTT. V and J are TRBV5-6 and TRBJ2-3, with 9 bases identical to TRBD1. CDR3 size: 16 residues. Germline V lookup: CDR1 SGHDT, CDR2 YYEEEE. V dropped 3 bases and J dropped 1; count of bases not matched to a gene: 6.

V is TRBV5-1 and J is TRBJ2-7, with 14 bases aligning to TRBD2. The CDR3 totals 17 residues. J lost 1 base, V lost 5 bases, and 8 bases had no gene match. Germline loops: CDR1 SGHRS, CDR2 YFSETQ. CDR3 region: CASRPTSGRAGSYEQYF. CDR3 DNA sequence: TGCGCCAGCAGACCGACTAGCGGGAGGGCCGGTTCCTACGAGCAGTACTTC.

The gene calls are TRBV6-5 and TRBJ2-1; 7 bases match TRBD1. J gave up 5 bases and V 8 bases, and 12 bases lay outside the gene matches. The V gene's germline CDR1 is MNHEY and CDR2 SVGAGI. The CDR3 is made up of 15 amino acids. As DNA, the CDR3 is TGTGCCAGCCGATGGGGACAGCTAGGAAACAATGAGCAGTTCTTC. Amino acid sequence: CASRWGQLGNNEQFF.

The chain combines TRBV14 with TRBJ1-1, with 8 bases identical to TRBD1. Germline trimming cut 1 base from V and 0 bases from J; bases unmatched to any gene: 10. Per germline, CDR1 SGHDN and CDR2 FVKESK. The CDR3 is 18 amino acids. The CDR3 DNA reads as TGTGCCAGCAGCCAAGTCGGTTTAACAGGGGGAATGAACACTGAAGCTTTCTTT. It is translated as CASSQVGLTGGMNTEAFF.

V usage is TRBV15 and J usage is TRBJ2-1; 12 nucleotides line up with TRBD2. This CDR3 region has 18 residues. From germline, CDR1 is LNHNV and CDR2 YYDKDF (reference sequence). V was pared by 0 bases and J by 7 bases, with 10 bases of the junction left unmatched. The CDR3: CATSRDWGGLAGVNEQFF. The CDR3 DNA is TGTGCCACCAGCAGAGATTGGGGGGGACTAGCGGGTGTAAATGAGCAGTTCTTC.

V and J are TRBV27 and TRBJ2-2; D is unclear. The CDR3 covers 15 residues. V lost 2 bases and J 0 bases, leaving 7 bases between the germline ends. Germline CDR1 reads MNHEY; CDR2 reads SMNVEV (reference sequence). The CDR3 protein is CASSLNYPNTGELFF. CDR3 DNA: TGTGCCAGCAGTTTAAACTATCCGAACACCGGGGAGCTGTTTTTT.